This TCR beta chain came from a study of T cell responses to AZD1222 COVID-19 vaccine. About the study: Pooling of second doses given at about 4 or about 12 weeks was done. Points from the study as a whole: There were mostly white British donors and more females than males, and clonal diversity was possibly underestimated. Following two doses of AZD1222, Spike-specific TCR breadth and depth rose. At baseline, just a handful of AZD1222 recipients tested seropositive.

J lost 10 bases, V lost 3 bases, and 3 bases had no gene match. CDR1 and CDR2 (germline): LGHDT, YNNKEL (reference sequence). The CDR3 runs 13 residues. Profiled with immunoSEQ multiplex PCR; TCRdb holds only in-frame clones, not every one. The sample holds roughly 150,000 clones, 70% to 90% seen once. With regard to this clone: Its specificity is not known.

This specimen consisted of peripheral blood, obtained on day 0 of AZD1222 vaccination. This clonotype was sampled from an adult in good health. V and J are TRBV3-1 (or the pseudogene TRBV3-2) and TRBJ1-6; 7 nucleotides align to TRBD1. The CDR3 loop reads CASSQDRYSPLHF. The CDR3 DNA reads as TGTGCCAGCAGCCAGGACAGGTACTCACCCCTCCACTTT.